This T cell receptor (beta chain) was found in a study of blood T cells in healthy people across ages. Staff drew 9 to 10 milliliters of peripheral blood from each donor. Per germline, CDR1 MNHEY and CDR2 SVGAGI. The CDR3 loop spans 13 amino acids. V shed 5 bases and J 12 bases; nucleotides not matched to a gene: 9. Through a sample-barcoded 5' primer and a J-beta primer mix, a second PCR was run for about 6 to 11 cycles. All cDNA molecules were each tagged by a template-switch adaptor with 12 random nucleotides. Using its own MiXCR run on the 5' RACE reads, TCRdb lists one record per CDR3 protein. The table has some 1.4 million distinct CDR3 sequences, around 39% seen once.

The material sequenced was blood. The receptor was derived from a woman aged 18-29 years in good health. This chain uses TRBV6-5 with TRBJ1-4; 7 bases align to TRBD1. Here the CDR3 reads CASSPNRGVELFF. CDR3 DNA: TGTGCCAGCAGTCCTAACAGGGGTGTGGAACTGTTTTTT.